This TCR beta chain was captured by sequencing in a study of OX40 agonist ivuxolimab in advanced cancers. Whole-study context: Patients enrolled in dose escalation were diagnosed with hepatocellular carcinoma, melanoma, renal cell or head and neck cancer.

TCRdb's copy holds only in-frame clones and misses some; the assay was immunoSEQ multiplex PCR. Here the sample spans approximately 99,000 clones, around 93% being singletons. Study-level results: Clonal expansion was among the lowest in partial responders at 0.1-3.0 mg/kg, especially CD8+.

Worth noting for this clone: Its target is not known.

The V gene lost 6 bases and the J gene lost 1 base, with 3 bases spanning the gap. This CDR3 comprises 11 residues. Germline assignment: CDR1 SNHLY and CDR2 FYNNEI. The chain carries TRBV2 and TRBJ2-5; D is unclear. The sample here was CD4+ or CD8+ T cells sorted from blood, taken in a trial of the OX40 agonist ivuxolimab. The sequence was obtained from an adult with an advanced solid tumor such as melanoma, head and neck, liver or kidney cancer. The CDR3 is CASRAQETQYF. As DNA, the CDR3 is TGTGCCAGCAGGGCCCAAGAGACCCAGTACTTC.